These 11 T cell receptor beta chains came from one sample sequenced in a study of blood T cell repertoires in COVID-19. Sequencing was performed with immunoSEQ multiplex PCR; in TCRdb, only in-frame clones are kept and a portion is missing. The table has roughly 500,000 clones, over 75% seen once. Sequenced material: PBMCs or T cells enriched from blood (not recorded which). The source is a woman aged 40 to 50 who had recovered from COVID-19.

This chain links TRBV11-2 with TRBJ2-7; TRBD2 agrees at 13 bases. Germline trimming cut 2 bases from V and 7 bases from J; bases unmatched to any gene: 8. This CDR3 region has 16 residues. Per germline, CDR1 SGHAT and CDR2 FQNNGV. Here the CDR3 reads CASSLRGTSGIGEQYF. The CDR3 region has the DNA TGTGCCAGCAGCTTACGAGGGACTAGCGGGATAGGTGAGCAGTACTTC.

The chain links TRBV6-2 or TRBV6-3 to TRBJ2-2, with 8 bases aligning to TRBD2. CDR1 and CDR2 from the germline V gene are MNHEY and SVGEGT. The CDR3 sequence is 15 residues long. The trim removed 6 bases at V and 5 bases at J, leaving 8 bases unmatched. CDR3 in amino acids: CASSLEAGGTGELFF. CDR3 nucleotides: TGTGCCAGCAGCCTCGAGGCGGGAGGTACCGGGGAGCTGTTTTTT.

This sequence joins TRBV10-3 and TRBJ2-1, with 7 bases matching TRBD1. Germline values: CDR1 ENHRY, CDR2 SYGVKD. V trimming: 0 bases; J trimming: 4 bases; junction bases outside the gene matches: 12. The CDR3 is 18 residues long. The CDR3 nucleotides are TGTGCCATCAGTGAGTCGATCCTCCGGGACAGCTTATACAATGAGCAGTTCTTC. Its protein product is CAISESILRDSLYNEQFF.

The gene calls are TRBV2 and TRBJ2-7; 8 bases are shared with TRBD1. The trim removed 6 bases at V and 7 bases at J, leaving 5 bases unmatched. This CDR3 comprises 12 residues. Germline V gene data show CDR1 as SNHLY and CDR2 as FYNNEI. The CDR3: CASRDRDDEQYF. The CDR3 DNA is TGTGCCAGCAGGGACAGGGATGATGAGCAGTACTTC.

As DNA, the CDR3 is TGTGCCAGCAGCTTAGGGACTAGCGGGGGGAATGAGCAGTTCTTC. It codes for CASSLGTSGGNEQFF. The V and J genes are TRBV7-7 and TRBJ2-1; 14 bases fit TRBD2. The V gene's germline CDR1 is SSHAT and CDR2 FNYEAQ (reference sequence). This CDR3 is 15 amino acids long. With 1 base clipped from V and 7 bases from J, the junction kept 0 bases outside the gene matches.

The V gene is TRBV10-3, the J gene TRBJ1-1; TRBD1 matches 10 bases. V shed 6 bases and J 6 bases; nucleotides not matched to a gene: 4. The CDR3 totals 13 residues. Germline CDR1 reads ENHRY; CDR2 reads SYGVKD. CDR3 loop: CAISEGQGAEAFF. The CDR3 DNA is TGTGCCATCAGCGAAGGACAGGGGGCTGAAGCTTTCTTT.

The chain joins TRBV18 to TRBJ2-7, with 9 bases identical to TRBD1. Germline V CDR1 and CDR2: KGHSH, LQKENI. Trimming at V came to 2 bases and at J to 7 bases, leaving 12 bases not matched to a gene. The CDR3 has 16 amino acids. The CDR3 spells CASSPKKGQGLYEQYF. DNA for the CDR3: TGTGCCAGCTCACCAAAGAAGGGACAGGGCCTTTATGAGCAGTACTTC.

V gene TRBV10-3 combines with J gene TRBJ2-1, with D possibly TRBD2 on 6 matching bases. The CDR3 length is 14 residues. V was trimmed by 4 bases and J by 8 bases, leaving 15 bases between them. Germline V gives CDR1 ENHRY, CDR2 SYGVKD. CDR3 bases: TGTGCCATCAGTGCGGGGGTGGGGGAACATGAGCAGTTCTTC. Translating it yields CAISAGVGEHEQFF.

The rearrangement uses TRBV11-3 and TRBJ1-1; tentative D call: TRBD1 (5 bases). Germline lookup yields CDR1 SGHNT and CDR2 YENEEA. This CDR3 comprises 12 residues. Trimming shortened V by 4 bases and J by 8 bases, and 11 bases separated the two germline ends. The CDR3 is CASSSQGSEAFF. The CDR3 region has the DNA TGTGCCAGCAGCTCCCAGGGATCGGAAGCTTTCTTT.

In DNA form, the CDR3 reads TGTGCCAGCAGTTACACAAGGGGGGGGACTGAAGCTTTCTTT. As protein: CASSYTRGGTEAFF. The chain carries TRBV6-5 and TRBJ1-1; the D gene is possibly TRBD1 (6 bases). Germline V CDR1 and CDR2: MNHEY, SVGAGI. The CDR3 is 14 amino acids. V was trimmed by 2 bases and J by 5 bases, leaving 12 bases between them.

The chain recombines TRBV30 with TRBJ1-2; maybe TRBD1 (6 bases). This CDR3 comprises 15 residues. Between the trimmed V and J ends, which lost 6 bases and 6 bases, there was a span of 23 bases. Germline loops: CDR1 GTSNPN, CDR2 SVGIG (reference sequence). The CDR3 DNA reads as TGTGCCTGTCGACAGGCCACCGAGGGCCGAGATGGCTACACCTTC. Amino acids: CACRQATEGRDGYTF.